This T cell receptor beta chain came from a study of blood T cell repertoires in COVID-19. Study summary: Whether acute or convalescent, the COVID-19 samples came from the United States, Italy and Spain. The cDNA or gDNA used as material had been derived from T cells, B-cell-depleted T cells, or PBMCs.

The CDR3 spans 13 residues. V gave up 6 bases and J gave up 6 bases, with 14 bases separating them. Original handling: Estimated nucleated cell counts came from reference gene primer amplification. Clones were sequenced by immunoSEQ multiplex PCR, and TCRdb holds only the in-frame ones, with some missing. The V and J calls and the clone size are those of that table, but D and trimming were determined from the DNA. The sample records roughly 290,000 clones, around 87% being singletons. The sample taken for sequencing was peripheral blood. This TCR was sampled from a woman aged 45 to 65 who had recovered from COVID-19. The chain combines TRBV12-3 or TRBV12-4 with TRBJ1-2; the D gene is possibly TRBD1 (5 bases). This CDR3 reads CASRGGVRDGYTF. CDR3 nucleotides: TGTGCCAGCAGAGGAGGGGTTAGGGATGGCTACACCTTC.